What follows describes a single TCR beta chain. Sequenced by immunoSEQ multiplex PCR; TCRdb stores in-frame clones only, minus some. The repertoire holds fewer than 1.6 million clones, with just under 99% as singletons. The entry originates in a study of shared clonotypes between healthy human individuals. The receptor's source is a man under 40 in good health. Input material: naive CD4+ T cells sorted from blood. Noted subset: CD45RA+ positively selected.

The CDR3 spells CASSRTGDSYNEQFF. The CDR3 nucleotides read TGTGCCAGTAGTCGGACAGGAGACTCCTACAATGAGCAGTTCTTC. The rearrangement uses TRBV19 and TRBJ2-1; 7 bases are a match to TRBD1. Germline CDR1 is LNHDA and CDR2 is SQIVND (reference sequence). The CDR3 totals 15 residues. The V gene end was trimmed by 5 bases and the J gene end by 0 bases; junction bases not matched to a gene: 4.